This T cell receptor beta chain is from a study of OX40 agonist ivuxolimab in advanced cancers. About the research overall: Clinicians treated patients with ivuxolimab, an agonistic anti-OX40 (CD134) antibody. Among those enrolled, mean age was about 60 years (range roughly 20 to 79) and 75% to 85% were male.

Patients with autoimmune history or systemic immunosuppression were excluded. Losses at the gene ends were 4 bases for V and 6 bases for J; bases not matched to a gene: 9. Germline CDR1 and CDR2: MGHRA and YSYEKL. This CDR3 is built from 15 residues. Libraries were prepared by immunoSEQ multiplex PCR; TCRdb keeps only in-frame clonotypes and omits some of them. The sample lists about 42,000 clones; approximately 90% were seen once. This clone has a handful of counts. This rearrangement joins TRBV4-1 to TRBJ1-2, with TRBD1 matching 9 bases. The source was CD4+ or CD8+ T cells sorted from blood, collected in a trial of the OX40 agonist ivuxolimab. The TCR was taken from an adult with an advanced solid tumor such as melanoma, head and neck, liver or kidney cancer. The CDR3 protein is CASSLRGQGSHGYTF. The CDR3 DNA reads TGCGCCAGCAGCCTCCGGGGACAGGGATCCCATGGCTACACCTTC.